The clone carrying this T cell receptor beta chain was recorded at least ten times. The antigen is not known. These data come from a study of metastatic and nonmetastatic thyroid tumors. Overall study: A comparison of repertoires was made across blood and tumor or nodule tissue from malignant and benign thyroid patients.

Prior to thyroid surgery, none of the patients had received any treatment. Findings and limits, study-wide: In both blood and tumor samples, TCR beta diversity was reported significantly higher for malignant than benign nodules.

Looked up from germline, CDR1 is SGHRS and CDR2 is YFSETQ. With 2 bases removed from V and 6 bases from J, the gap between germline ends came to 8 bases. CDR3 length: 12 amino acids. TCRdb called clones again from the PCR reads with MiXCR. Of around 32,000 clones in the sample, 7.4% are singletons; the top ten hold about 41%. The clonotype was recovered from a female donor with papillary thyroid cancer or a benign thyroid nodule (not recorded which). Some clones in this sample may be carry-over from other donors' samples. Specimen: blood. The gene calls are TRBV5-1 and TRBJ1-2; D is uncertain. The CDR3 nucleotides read TGCGCCAGCAGCTTTAATGAAAATGGCTACACCTTC. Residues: CASSFNENGYTF.